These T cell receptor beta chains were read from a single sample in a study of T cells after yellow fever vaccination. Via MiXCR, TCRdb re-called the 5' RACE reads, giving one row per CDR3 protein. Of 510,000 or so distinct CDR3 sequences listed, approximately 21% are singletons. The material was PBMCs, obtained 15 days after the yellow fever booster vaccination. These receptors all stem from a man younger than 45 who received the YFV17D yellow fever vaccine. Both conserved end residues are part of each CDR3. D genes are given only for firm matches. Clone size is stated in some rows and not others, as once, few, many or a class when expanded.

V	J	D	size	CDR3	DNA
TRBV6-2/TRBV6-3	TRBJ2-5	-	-	CASSRRNLQTQYF	TGTGCCAGCAGCCGCAGAAACTTGCAGACCCAGTACTTC
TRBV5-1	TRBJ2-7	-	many	CASSSQAGSSYEQYF	TGCGCCAGCAGCTCCCAGGCAGGCAGCTCCTACGAGCAGTACTTC
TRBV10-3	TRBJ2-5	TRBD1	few	CAIRGQKETQYF	TGTGCCATCAGGGGACAGAAAGAGACCCAGTACTTC
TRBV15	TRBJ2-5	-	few	CATSRDQRHQETQYF	TGTGCCACCAGCAGAGATCAGCGCCACCAAGAGACCCAGTACTTC
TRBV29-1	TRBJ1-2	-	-	CSVESGAGNYGYTF	TGCAGCGTTGAATCAGGGGCCGGGAACTATGGCTACACCTTC
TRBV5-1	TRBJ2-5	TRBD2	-	CASSLAGGHQETQYF	TGCGCCAGCAGCTTAGCGGGAGGCCACCAAGAGACCCAGTACTTC
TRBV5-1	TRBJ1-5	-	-	CANSLSEAGPQHF	TGCGCCAACAGCTTATCAGAGGCAGGCCCCCAGCATTTT
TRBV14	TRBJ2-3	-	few	CASSQETIDTQYF	TGTGCCAGCAGCCAAGAAACCATCGATACGCAGTATTTT
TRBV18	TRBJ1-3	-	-	CASSHGTPARGNTIYF	TGTGCCAGCTCGCACGGCACCCCGGCGAGAGGAAACACCATATATTTT
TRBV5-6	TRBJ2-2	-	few	CASNQGTGELFF	TGTGCCAGCAACCAGGGGACCGGGGAGCTGTTTTTT
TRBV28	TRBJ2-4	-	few	CASSARIAKNIQYF	TGTGCCAGCAGTGCCCGTATAGCCAAAAACATTCAGTACTTC
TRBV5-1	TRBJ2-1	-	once	CASSLERATFNEQFF	TGCGCCAGCAGCTTGGAGAGGGCGACCTTCAATGAGCAGTTCTTC
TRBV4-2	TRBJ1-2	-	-	CASSQVSEDGYTF	TGTGCCAGCAGCCAAGTCTCAGAGGATGGCTACACCTTC
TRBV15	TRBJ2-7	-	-	CATSREGTRVTEQYF	TGTGCCACCAGCAGAGAAGGAACCCGGGTCACCGAGCAGTACTTC
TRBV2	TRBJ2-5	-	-	CASRDSQETQYF	TGTGCCAGCAGGGACAGCCAAGAGACCCAGTACTTC
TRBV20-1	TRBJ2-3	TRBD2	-	CSASSGGGRSTDTQYF	TGCAGTGCTAGTTCCGGGGGCGGGAGGAGCACAGATACGCAGTATTTT
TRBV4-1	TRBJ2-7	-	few	CASSHRIVGEGYEQYF	TGCGCCAGCAGCCACCGTATAGTTGGTGAGGGCTACGAGCAGTACTTC
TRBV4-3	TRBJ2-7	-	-	CASSQDRFEGVSYEQYF	TGCGCCAGCAGCCAAGACCGTTTTGAGGGAGTTTCCTACGAGCAGTACTTC
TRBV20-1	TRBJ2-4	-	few	CSASSIRTIAKNIQYF	TGCAGTGCTTCCTCAATTCGGACCATAGCCAAAAACATTCAGTACTTC
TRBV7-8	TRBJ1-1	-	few	CASSATEVTEAFF	TGTGCCAGCAGCGCGACGGAGGTCACTGAAGCTTTCTTT
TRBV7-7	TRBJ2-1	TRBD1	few	CASSFDRANEQFF	TGTGCTAGCAGTTTTGACAGGGCGAATGAGCAGTTCTTC
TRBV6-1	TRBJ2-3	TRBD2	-	CAGGAGGGADTQYF	TGTGCCGGGGGAGCGGGTGGGGGGGCAGATACGCAGTATTTT
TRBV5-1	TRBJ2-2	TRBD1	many	CASSPGGANTGELFF	TGCGCCAGCAGTCCAGGGGGCGCGAACACCGGGGAGCTGTTTTTT
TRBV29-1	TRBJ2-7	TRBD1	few	CSACQIQGREQYF	TGCAGCGCCTGCCAGATACAGGGGCGCGAGCAGTACTTC
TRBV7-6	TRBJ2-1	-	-	CASSSTLTPYNEQFF	TGTGCCAGCAGTTCTACTCTCACACCCTACAATGAGCAGTTCTTC
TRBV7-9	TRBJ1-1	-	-	CASSSDGASRAFF	TGTGCCAGCAGCTCAGATGGGGCCTCCCGGGCTTTCTTT
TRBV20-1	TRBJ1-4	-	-	CSTGRVGEKLFF	TGCAGCACGGGGAGGGTGGGTGAAAAACTGTTTTTT
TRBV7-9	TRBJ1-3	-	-	CASSSSRVSGNTIYF	TGTGCCAGCAGCTCGTCTCGAGTTTCTGGAAACACCATATATTTT
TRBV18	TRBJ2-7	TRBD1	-	CASSLDRGTNEQYF	TGTGCCAGCTCGTTGGACAGGGGTACGAACGAGCAGTACTTC
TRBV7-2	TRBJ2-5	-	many	CASSPRTHSQETQYF	TGTGCCAGCAGCCCGCGGACGCACTCTCAAGAGACCCAGTACTTC
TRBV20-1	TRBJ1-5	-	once	CSATTQPHQPQHF	TGCAGTGCCACGACCCAACCTCATCAGCCCCAGCATTTT
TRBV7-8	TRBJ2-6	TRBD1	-	CASTGERGANVLTF	TGTGCCAGTACAGGGGAGCGTGGGGCCAACGTCCTGACTTTC
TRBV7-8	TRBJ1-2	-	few	CASSFTEKDGYTF	TGTGCCAGCAGCTTTACGGAAAAGGATGGCTACACCTTC
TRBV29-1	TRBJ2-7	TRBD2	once	CSALAGGYEQYF	TGCAGCGCCCTAGCGGGAGGGTACGAGCAGTACTTC
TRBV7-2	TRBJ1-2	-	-	CASSLAQGDYGYTF	TGTGCCAGCAGCTTAGCGCAAGGGGACTATGGCTACACCTTC
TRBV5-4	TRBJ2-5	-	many	CASSLGGRTQETQYF	TGTGCCAGCAGCTTGGGGGGGCGTACTCAAGAGACCCAGTACTTC
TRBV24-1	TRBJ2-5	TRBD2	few	CATSDFTSGMGETQYF	TGTGCCACCAGTGATTTCACTAGCGGGATGGGGGAGACCCAGTACTTC
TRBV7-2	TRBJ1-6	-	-	CASSSRDLLYNSPLHF	TGTGCCAGCAGCTCGAGAGACCTCCTCTATAATTCACCCCTCCACTTT
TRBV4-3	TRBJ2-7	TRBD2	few	CASSQEKLAGGLFEQYF	TGCGCCAGCAGCCAAGAGAAACTAGCGGGAGGTTTGTTTGAGCAGTACTTC
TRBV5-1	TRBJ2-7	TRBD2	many	CASSLSGRGRDEQYF	TGCGCCAGCAGCTTAAGCGGGAGGGGGCGCGACGAGCAGTACTTC
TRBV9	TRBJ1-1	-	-	CASSVRQNTEAFF	TGTGCCAGCAGCGTCCGACAGAACACTGAAGCTTTCTTT
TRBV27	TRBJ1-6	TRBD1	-	CASRQTGRNYSPLHF	TGTGCCAGCAGGCAGACAGGGAGGAACTATTCACCCCTCCACTTT
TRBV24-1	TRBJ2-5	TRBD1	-	CATSDNSPGTGLKTQYF	TGTGCCACCAGTGACAACAGTCCCGGGACAGGGCTGAAGACCCAGTACTTC
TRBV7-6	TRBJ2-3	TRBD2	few	CASSLKREGQDTQYF	TGTGCCAGCAGCTTAAAGCGGGAGGGCCAAGATACGCAGTATTTT
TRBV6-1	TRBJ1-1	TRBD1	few	CASSRGTGVSEAFF	TGTGCCAGCAGTCGAGGGACAGGGGTTTCTGAAGCTTTCTTT